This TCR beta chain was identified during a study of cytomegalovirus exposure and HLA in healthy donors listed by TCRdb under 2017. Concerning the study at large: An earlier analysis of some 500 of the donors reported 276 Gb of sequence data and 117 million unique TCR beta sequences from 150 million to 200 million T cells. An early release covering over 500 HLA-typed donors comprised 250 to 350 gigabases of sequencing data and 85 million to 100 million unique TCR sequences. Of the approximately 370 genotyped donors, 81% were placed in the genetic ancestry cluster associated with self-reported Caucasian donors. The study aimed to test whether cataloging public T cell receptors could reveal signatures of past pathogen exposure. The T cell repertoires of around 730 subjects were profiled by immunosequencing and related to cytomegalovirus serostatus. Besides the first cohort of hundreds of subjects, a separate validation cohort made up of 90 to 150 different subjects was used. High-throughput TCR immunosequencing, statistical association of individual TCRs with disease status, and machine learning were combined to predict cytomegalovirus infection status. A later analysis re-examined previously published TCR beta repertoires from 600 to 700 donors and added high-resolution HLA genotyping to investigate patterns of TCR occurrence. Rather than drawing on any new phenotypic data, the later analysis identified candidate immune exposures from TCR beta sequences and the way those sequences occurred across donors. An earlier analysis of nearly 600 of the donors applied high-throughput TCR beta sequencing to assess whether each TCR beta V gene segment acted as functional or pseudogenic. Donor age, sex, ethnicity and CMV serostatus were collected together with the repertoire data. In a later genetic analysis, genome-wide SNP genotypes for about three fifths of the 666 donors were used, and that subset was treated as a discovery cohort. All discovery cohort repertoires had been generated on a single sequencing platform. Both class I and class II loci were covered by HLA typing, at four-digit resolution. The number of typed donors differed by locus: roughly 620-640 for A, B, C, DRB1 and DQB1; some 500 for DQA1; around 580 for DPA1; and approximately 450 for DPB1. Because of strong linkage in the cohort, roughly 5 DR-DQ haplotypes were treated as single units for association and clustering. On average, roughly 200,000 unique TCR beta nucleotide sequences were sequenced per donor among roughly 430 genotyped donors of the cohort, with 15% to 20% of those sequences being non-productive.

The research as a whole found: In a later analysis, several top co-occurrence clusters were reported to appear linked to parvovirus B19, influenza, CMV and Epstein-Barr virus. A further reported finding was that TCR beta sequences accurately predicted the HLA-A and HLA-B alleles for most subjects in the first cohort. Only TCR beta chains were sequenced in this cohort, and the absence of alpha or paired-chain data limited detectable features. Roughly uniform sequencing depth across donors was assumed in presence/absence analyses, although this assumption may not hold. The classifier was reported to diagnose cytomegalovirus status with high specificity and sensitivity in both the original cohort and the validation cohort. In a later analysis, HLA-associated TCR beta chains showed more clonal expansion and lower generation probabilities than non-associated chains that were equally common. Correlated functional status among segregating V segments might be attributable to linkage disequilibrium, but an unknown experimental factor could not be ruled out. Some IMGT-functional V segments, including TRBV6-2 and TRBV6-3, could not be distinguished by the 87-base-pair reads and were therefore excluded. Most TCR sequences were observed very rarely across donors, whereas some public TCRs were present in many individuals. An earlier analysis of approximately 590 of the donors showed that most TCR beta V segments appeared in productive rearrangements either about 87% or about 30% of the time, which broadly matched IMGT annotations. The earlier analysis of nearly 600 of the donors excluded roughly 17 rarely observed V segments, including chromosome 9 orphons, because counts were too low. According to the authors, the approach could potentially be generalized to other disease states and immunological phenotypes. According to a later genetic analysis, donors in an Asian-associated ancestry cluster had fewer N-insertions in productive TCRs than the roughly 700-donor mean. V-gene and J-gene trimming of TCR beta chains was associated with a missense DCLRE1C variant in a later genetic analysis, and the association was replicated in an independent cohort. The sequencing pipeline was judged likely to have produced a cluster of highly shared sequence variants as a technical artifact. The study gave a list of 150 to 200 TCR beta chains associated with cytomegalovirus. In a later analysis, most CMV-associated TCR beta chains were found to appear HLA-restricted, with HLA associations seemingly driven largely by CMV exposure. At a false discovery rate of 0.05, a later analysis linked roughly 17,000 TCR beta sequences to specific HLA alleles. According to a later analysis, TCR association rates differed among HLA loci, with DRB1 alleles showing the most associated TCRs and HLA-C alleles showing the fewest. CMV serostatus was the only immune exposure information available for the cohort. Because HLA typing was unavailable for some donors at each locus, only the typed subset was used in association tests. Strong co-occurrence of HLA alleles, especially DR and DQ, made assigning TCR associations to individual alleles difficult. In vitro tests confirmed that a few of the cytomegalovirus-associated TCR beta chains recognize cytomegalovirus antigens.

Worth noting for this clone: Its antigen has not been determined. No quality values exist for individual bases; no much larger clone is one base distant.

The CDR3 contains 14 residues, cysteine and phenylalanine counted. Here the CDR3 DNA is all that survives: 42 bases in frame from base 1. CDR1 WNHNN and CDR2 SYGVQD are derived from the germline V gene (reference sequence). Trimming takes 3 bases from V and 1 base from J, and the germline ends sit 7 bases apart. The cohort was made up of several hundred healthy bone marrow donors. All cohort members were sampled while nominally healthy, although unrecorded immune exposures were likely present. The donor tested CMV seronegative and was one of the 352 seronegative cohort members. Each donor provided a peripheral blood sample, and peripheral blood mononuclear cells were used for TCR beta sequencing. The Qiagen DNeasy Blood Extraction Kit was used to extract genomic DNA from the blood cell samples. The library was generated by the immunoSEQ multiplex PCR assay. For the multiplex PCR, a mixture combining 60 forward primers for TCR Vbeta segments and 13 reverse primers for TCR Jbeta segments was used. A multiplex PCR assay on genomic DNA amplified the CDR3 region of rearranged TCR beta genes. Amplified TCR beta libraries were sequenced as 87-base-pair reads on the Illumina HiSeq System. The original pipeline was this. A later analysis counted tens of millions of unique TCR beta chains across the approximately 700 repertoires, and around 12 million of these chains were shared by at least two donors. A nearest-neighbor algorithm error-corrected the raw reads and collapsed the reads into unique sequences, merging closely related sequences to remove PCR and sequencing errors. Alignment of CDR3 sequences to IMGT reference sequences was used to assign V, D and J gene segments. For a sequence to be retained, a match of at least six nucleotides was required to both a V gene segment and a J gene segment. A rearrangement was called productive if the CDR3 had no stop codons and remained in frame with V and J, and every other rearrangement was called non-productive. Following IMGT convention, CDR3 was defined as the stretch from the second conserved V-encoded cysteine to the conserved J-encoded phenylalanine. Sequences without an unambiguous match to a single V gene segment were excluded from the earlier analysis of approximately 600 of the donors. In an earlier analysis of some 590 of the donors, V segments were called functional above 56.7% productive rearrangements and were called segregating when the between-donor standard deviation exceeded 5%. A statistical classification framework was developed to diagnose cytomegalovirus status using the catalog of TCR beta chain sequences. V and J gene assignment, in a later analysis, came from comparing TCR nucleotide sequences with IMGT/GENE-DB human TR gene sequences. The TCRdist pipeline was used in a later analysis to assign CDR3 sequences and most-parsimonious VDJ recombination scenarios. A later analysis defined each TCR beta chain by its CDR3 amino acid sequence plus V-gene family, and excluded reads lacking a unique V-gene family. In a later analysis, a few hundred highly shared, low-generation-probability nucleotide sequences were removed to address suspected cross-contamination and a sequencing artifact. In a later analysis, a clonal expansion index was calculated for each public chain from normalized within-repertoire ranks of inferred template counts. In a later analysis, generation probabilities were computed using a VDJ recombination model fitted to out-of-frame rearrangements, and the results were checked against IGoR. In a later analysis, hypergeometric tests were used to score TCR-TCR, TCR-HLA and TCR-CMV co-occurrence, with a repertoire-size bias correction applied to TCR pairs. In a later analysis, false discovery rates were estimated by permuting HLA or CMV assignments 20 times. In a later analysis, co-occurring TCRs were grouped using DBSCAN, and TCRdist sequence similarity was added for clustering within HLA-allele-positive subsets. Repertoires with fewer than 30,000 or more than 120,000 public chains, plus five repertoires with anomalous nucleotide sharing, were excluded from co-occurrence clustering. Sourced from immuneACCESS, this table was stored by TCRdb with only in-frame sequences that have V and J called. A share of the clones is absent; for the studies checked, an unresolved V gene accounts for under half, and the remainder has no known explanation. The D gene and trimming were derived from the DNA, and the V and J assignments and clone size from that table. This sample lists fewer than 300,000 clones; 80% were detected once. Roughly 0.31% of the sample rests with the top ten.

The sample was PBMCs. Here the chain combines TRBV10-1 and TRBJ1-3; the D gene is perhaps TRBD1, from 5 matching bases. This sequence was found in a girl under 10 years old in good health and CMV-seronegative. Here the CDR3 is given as CASSDGGSGNTIYF. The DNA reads TGCGCCAGCAGTGATGGGGGGTCTGGAAACACCATATATTTT.